This is a list of T cell receptor beta chains from one sample in a study of spatial heterogeneity in lung cancer. TCRdb fed the 5' RACE reads into MiXCR, producing one record per CDR3 protein. The sample contains approximately 3,800 distinct CDR3 sequences, 35% to 45% of which appear only once. The starting material was lung tumor tissue, obtained at surgery. The receptors derive from a male donor with early-stage non-small cell lung cancer. The CDR3 runs from the conserved cysteine through the conserved F or W. Each record gives: J gene, V gene, clone size, D gene, CDR3 DNA, CDR3 protein. A D gene is named only where the DNA matches it firmly. A row's size may be missing; if present it is once, few, many or a size class.

>TRBJ2-5|TRBV20-1|-|-
TGCAGTGCTGACCGAGGGATCCAAGAGACCCAGTACTTC
CSADRGIQETQYF
>TRBJ2-5|TRBV3-1|-|-
TGTGCCAGCAGCGGAGGTCCGCTAGCAGGTATCCAAGGGACCCAGTACTTC
CASSGGPLAGIQGTQYF
>TRBJ2-2|TRBV5-5|-|TRBD1
TGTGCCACCTCGACGCAGGGGGCCTCGAACACCGGGGAGCTGTTTTTT
CATSTQGASNTGELFF
>TRBJ2-7|TRBV5-6|-|-
TGTGCCAGCAGCTTGAGACAAACCTACGAGCAGTACTTC
CASSLRQTYEQYF
>TRBJ2-3|TRBV3-1|-|-
TGTGCCAGCAGCCAAGTGGCCCTAATAGATACGCGGTATTTT
CASSQVALIDTRYF
>TRBJ2-1|TRBV27|-|-
TGTGCCAGCAGTTTATCGGGGTATGAGCAGTTCTTC
CASSLSGYEQFF
>TRBJ1-5|TRBV5-1|medium-sized|TRBD1
TGCGCCAGCAGCTTGGGGACAGGCATGGGCGGGCAGCCCCAGCATTTT
CASSLGTGMGGQPQHF
>TRBJ2-3|TRBV5-4|medium-sized|TRBD2
TGTGCCAGCAGCTCTCATGCGGGAGTAGCAGATACGCAGTATTTT
CASSSHAGVADTQYF
>TRBJ2-3|TRBV20-1|-|TRBD1
TGCAGTGCCTTGGGACAGATCACAGATACGCAGTATTTT
CSALGQITDTQYF
>TRBJ2-3|TRBV27|-|-
TGTGCCAGCAGTTTAAATCCGGGAGTCCCAGATACGCAGTATTTT
CASSLNPGVPDTQYF
>TRBJ2-2|TRBV7-9|medium-sized|-
TGTGCCAGCAGCTTACCCGAGCAGGGTATGAGTACCGGGGAGCTGTTTTTT
CASSLPEQGMSTGELFF
>TRBJ2-2|TRBV6-1|-|-
TGTGCCAGCAGTGAAGCGACGGTGAACACCGGGGAGCTGTTTTTT
CASSEATVNTGELFF
>TRBJ2-3|TRBV14|medium-sized|TRBD2
TGTGCCAGCAGCCAAGTCGGCGGGGGAGGCGCAGATACGCAGTATTTT
CASSQVGGGGADTQYF
>TRBJ2-1|TRBV19|-|TRBD2
TGTGCCAGTAGTTCCGGACTAGCGGGCGTTAGCTCCTACAATGAGCAGTTCTTC
CASSSGLAGVSSYNEQFF
>TRBJ1-2|TRBV20-1|few|-
TGCAGTGTTAAGCAGACAGGCTATGGCTACACCTTC
CSVKQTGYGYTF
>TRBJ2-5|TRBV6-2/TRBV6-3|-|-
TGTGCCAGCAGTTACTCGGCGGCTCTCGGAGAGACCCAGTACTTC
CASSYSAALGETQYF
>TRBJ2-3|TRBV29-1|medium-sized|-
TGCAGCGTTGAACCGGGACAAAGCACAGATACGCAGTATTTT
CSVEPGQSTDTQYF
>TRBJ2-2|TRBV5-4|-|TRBD2
TGTGCCAGCACCTCAGTGGCGGGAGGTGGATCCGGGGAGCTGTTTTTT
CASTSVAGGGSGELFF
>TRBJ2-4|TRBV11-2|-|-
TGTGCCAGCAGCTTAAGGGCCCTAGCCAAAAACATTCAGTACTTC
CASSLRALAKNIQYF
>TRBJ1-5|TRBV5-6|many|-
TGTGCCAGCAGCCAAAAGCCCCAATCTTCCCAGCATTTT
CASSQKPQSSQHF
>TRBJ2-7|TRBV5-1|few|TRBD1
TGCGCCAGCAGCACTTGGACAGGGGTCGGTTACGAGCAGTACTTC
CASSTWTGVGYEQYF
>TRBJ2-5|TRBV29-1|-|-
TGCAGCGTCCCGGGGGTTGAGGAAAGTCAAGAGACCCAGTACTTC
CSVPGVEESQETQYF
>TRBJ2-7|TRBV7-8|few|-
TGTGCCAGCAGCGTCTTTTGGGGTAGCTCCCCCAGAGACGAGCAGTACTTC
CASSVFWGSSPRDEQYF
>TRBJ2-1|TRBV7-2|-|-
TGTGCCAGCAGCTCCCTGGGGGGCTCCTACAATGAGCAGTTCTTC
CASSSLGGSYNEQFF
>TRBJ2-3|TRBV19|medium-sized|TRBD1
TGTGCCAGTAGTCCGCGGGACAGGGGGTACACAGATACGCAGTATTTT
CASSPRDRGYTDTQYF
>TRBJ2-3|TRBV5-6|-|-
TGTGCCAGCAGCTACTCAAGGCCAGATACGCAGTATTTT
CASSYSRPDTQYF
>TRBJ2-7|TRBV6-5|-|TRBD2
TGTGCCAGCAGCTCCTTCGCGGGAGGGCCAAAGGGGCAGTACTTC
CASSSFAGGPKGQYF